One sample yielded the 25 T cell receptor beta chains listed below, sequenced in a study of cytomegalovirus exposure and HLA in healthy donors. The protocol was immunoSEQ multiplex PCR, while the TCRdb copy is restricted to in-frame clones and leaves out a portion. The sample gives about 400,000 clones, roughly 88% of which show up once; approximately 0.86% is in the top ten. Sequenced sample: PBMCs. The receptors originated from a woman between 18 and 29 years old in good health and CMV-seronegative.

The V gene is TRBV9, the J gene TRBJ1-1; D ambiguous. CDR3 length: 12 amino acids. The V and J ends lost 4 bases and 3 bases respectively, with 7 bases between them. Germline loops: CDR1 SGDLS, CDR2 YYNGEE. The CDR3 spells CASSPSDTEAFF. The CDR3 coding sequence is TGTGCCAGCAGCCCCTCGGACACTGAAGCTTTCTTT. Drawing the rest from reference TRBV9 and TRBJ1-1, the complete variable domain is DSGVTQTPKHLITATGQRVTLRCSPRSGDLSVYWYQQSLDQGLQFLIQYYNGEERAKGNILERFSAQQFPDLHSELNLSSLELGDSALYFCASSPSDTEAFFGQGTRLTVV.

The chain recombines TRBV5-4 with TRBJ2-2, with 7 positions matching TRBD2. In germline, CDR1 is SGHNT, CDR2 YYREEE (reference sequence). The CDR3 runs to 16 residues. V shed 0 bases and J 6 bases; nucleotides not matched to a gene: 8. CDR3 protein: CASSLAKGRVPGELFF. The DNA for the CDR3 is TGTGCCAGCAGCTTGGCCAAGGGGAGGGTGCCCGGGGAGCTGTTTTTT. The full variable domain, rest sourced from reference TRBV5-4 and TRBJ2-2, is ETGVTQSPTHLIKTRGQQVTLRCSSQSGHNTVSWYQQALGQGPQFIFQYYREEENGRGNFPPRFSGLQFPNYSSELNVNALELDDSALYLCASSLAKGRVPGELFFGEGSRLTVL.

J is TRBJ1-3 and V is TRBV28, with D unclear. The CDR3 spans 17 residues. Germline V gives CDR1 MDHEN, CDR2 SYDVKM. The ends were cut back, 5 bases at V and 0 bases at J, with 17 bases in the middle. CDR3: CASSIRGNGNSGNTIYF. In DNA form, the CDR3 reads TGTGCCAGCAGTATCCGAGGAAACGGGAACTCTGGAAACACCATATATTTT.

CDR3 DNA: TGTGCCAGTAGTGCCGGACAGGTGGTCTACGAGCAGTACTTC. Encoded protein: CASSAGQVVYEQYF. The rearrangement uses TRBV19 and TRBJ2-7; 7 bases align to TRBD1. Germline loops: CDR1 LNHDA, CDR2 SQIVND (reference sequence). With V trimmed by 5 bases and J by 3 bases, 7 bases remained unmatched. This CDR3 region has 14 residues. Combining the CDR3 with reference TRBV19 and TRBJ2-7 gives the whole variable domain DGGITQSPKYLFRKEGQNVTLSCEQNLNHDAMYWYRQDPGQGLRLIYYSQIVNDFQKGDIAEGYSVSREKKESFPLTVTSAQKNPTAFYLCASSAGQVVYEQYFGPGTRLTVT.

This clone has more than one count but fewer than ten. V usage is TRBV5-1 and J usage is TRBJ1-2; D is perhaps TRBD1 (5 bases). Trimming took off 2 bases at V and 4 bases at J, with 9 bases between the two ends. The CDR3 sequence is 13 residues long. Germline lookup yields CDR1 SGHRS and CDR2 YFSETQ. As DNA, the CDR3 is TGCGCCAGCAGCTTCGACAGTTTCTATGGCTACACCTTC. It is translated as CASSFDSFYGYTF.

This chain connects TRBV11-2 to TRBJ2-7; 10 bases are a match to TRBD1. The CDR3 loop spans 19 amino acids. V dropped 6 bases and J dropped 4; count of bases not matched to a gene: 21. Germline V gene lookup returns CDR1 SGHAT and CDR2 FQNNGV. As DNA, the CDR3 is TGTGCCAGCAGAAAACCGGGACAGGGGACCCTTCTCAATATTTACGAGCAGTACTTC. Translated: CASRKPGQGTLLNIYEQYF.

Here the CDR3 reads CASSLSPGTGWEQYF. The CDR3 DNA follows: TGTGCCAGCAGTTTATCGCCCGGGACTGGCTGGGAGCAGTACTTC. V usage is TRBV27 and J usage is TRBJ2-7; TRBD2 is a possible D gene (6 bases). The CDR3 runs to 15 residues. Trimming shortened V by 0 bases and J by 7 bases, and 16 bases separated the two germline ends. The germline CDR1 and CDR2 sequences are MNHEY and SMNVEV (reference sequence).

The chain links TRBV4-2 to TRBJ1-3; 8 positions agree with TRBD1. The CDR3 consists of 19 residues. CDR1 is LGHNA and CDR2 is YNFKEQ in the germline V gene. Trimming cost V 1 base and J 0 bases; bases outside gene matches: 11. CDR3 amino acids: CASSQGRDRFDSSGNTIYF. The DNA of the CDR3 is TGTGCCAGCAGCCAAGGGCGGGACAGGTTCGATAGCTCTGGAAACACCATATATTTT.

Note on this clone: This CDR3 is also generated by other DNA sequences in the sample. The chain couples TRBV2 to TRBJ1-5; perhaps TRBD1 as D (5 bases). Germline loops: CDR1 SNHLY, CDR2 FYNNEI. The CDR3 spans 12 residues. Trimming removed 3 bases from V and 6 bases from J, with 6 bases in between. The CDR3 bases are TGTGCCAGCAGTGACGGGGGTCAGCCCCAGCATTTT. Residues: CASSDGGQPQHF.

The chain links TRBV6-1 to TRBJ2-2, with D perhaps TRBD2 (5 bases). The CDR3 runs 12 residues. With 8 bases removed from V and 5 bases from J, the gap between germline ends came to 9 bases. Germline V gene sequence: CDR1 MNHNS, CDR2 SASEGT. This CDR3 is CASAGLTGELFF. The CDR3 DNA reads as TGTGCCAGCGCGGGCCTGACCGGGGAGCTGTTTTTT.

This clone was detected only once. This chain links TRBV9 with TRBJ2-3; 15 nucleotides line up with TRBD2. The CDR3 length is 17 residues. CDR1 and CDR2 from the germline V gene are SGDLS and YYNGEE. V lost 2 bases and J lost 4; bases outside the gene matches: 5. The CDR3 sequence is CASSVGGLAGGADTQYF. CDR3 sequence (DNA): TGTGCCAGCAGCGTGGGCGGACTAGCGGGAGGGGCAGATACGCAGTATTTT. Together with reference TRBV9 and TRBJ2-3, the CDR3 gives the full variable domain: DSGVTQTPKHLITATGQRVTLRCSPRSGDLSVYWYQQSLDQGLQFLIQYYNGEERAKGNILERFSAQQFPDLHSELNLSSLELGDSALYFCASSVGGLAGGADTQYFGPGTRLTVL.

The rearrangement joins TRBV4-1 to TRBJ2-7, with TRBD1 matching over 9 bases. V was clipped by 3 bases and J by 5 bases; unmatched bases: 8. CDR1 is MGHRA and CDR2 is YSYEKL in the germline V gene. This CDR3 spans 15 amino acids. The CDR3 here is CASSHPTGGEDEQYF. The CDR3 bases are TGCGCCAGCAGCCACCCGACAGGGGGGGAGGACGAGCAGTACTTC.

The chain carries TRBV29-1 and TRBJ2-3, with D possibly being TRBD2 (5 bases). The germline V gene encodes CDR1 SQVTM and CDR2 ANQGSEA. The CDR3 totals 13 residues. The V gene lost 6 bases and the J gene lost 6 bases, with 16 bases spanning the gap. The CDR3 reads CSVEIFSEDTQYF. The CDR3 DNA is TGCAGCGTGGAGATCTTTAGCGAGGATACGCAGTATTTT.

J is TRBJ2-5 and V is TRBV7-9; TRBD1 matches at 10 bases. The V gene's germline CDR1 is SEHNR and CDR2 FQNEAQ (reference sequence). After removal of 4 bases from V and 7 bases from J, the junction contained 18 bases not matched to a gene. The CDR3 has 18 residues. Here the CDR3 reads CASSSGQGPLLEGGTQYF. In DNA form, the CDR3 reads TGTGCCAGCAGCTCGGGACAGGGGCCATTGCTGGAGGGGGGGACCCAGTACTTC.

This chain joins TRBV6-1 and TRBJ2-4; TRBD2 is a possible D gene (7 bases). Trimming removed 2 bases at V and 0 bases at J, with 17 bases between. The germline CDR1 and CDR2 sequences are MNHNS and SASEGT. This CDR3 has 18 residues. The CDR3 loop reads CASSEQPGDYVAKNIQYF. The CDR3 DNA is TGTGCCAGCAGTGAACAGCCAGGGGACTACGTAGCCAAAAACATTCAGTACTTC.

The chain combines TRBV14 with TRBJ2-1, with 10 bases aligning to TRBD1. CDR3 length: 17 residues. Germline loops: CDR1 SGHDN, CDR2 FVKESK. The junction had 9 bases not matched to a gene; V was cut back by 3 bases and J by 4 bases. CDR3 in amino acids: CASSHHLRDRGYNEQFF. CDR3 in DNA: TGTGCCAGCAGCCACCATCTCCGGGACAGGGGTTACAATGAGCAGTTCTTC.

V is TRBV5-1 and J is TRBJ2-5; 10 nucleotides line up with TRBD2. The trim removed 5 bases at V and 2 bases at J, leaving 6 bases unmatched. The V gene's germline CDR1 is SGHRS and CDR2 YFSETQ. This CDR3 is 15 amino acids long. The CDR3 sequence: CASSLLAGEQETQYF. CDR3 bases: TGCGCCAGCAGTCTTCTAGCGGGGGAGCAAGAGACCCAGTACTTC.

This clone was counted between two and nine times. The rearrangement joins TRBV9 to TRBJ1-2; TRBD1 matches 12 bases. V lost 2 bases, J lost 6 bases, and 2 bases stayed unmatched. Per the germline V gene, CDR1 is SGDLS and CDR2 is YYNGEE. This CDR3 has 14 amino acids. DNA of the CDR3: TGTGCCAGCAGCGTGGGACAGGGGGCGCATGGCTACACCTTC. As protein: CASSVGQGAHGYTF.

The CDR3 loop is CASSSGTSGTYNEQFF. CDR3 nucleotides: TGTGCCAGCAGTTCTGGGACTAGCGGTACGTACAATGAGCAGTTCTTC. V usage is TRBV27 and J usage is TRBJ2-1; TRBD2 matches 11 bases. Losses at the gene ends were 4 bases for V and 4 bases for J; bases not matched to a gene: 6. Germline V gives CDR1 MNHEY, CDR2 SMNVEV (reference sequence). The CDR3 is made up of 16 amino acids.

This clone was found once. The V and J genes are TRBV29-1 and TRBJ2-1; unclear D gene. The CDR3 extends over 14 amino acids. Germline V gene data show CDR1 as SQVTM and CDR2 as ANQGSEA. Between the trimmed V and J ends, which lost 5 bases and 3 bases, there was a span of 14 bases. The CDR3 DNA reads TGCAGCGTTATGGGCGAACCGAGCTACAATGAGCAGTTCTTC. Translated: CSVMGEPSYNEQFF.

The CDR3 region is CASSPTPGEGEKLFF. The CDR3 DNA is TGTGCCAGCAGTCCAACCCCCGGGGAGGGTGAAAAACTGTTTTTT. The chain has TRBV27 and TRBJ1-4, with no clear D. The V and J ends lost 5 bases and 7 bases respectively, with 17 bases between them. Per germline, CDR1 MNHEY and CDR2 SMNVEV (reference sequence). The CDR3 runs to 15 residues.

CDR3: CASSEYGQGRHEQYF. CDR3 in DNA: TGTGCCAGCAGTGAATACGGACAGGGCAGGCACGAGCAGTACTTC. The gene calls are TRBV25-1 and TRBJ2-7, with TRBD1 matching 8 bases. With 0 bases clipped from V and 5 bases from J, the junction kept 6 bases outside the gene matches. Germline-derived CDR1 and CDR2 are MGHDK and SYGVNS. CDR3 length: 15 residues.

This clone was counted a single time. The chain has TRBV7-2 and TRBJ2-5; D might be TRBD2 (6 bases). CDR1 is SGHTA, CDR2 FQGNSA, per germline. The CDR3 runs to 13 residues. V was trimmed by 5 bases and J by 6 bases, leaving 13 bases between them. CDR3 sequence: CASSPGVGKTQYF. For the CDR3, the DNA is TGTGCCAGCAGCCCGGGGGTAGGAAAGACCCAGTACTTC.

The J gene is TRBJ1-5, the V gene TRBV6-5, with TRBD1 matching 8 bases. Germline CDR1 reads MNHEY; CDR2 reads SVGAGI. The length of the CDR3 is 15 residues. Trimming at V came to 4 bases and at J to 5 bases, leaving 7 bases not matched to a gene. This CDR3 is CASSSQGAFDQPQHF. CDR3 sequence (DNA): TGTGCCAGCAGTTCCCAGGGGGCCTTTGATCAGCCCCAGCATTTT.

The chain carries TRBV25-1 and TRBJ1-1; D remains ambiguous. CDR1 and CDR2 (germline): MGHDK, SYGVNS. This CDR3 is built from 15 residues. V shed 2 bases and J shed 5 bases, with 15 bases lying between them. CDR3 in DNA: TGTGCCAGCAGTGAAATCGGTCTGGCGGGGACTGAAGCTTTCTTT. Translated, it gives CASSEIGLAGTEAFF.